The rows below give T cell receptor beta chains drawn from one sample of a study of CD8+ T cells in alopecia areata. Sequenced by immunoSEQ multiplex PCR; TCRdb stores in-frame clones only, minus some. The table has roughly 190,000 clones, around three fifths seen once. The sample here was CD4+ T cells sorted from blood, taken at week 24, from a patient treated with tofacitinib. All receptors come from a human donor with alopecia areata. Both conserved end residues are part of each CDR3. The order of the fields is D gene, clone size, V gene, J gene, CDR3 DNA, CDR3 protein. The D gene is left open where the match is weak. Where a row states a size, it is once, few, many or the class of an expanded clone; other rows omit it.

d_gene: NA
abundance: many
v_gene: TRBV19
j_gene: TRBJ1-1
CDR3nt: TGTGCCAGTAAGTTTGGGGCGAACACTGAAGCTTTCTTT
CDR3aa: CASKFGANTEAFF

d_gene: TRBD1
abundance: NA
v_gene: TRBV30
j_gene: TRBJ2-5
CDR3nt: TGTGCCTGGGGACAGGGGGCAGGGGAGACCCAGTACTTC
CDR3aa: CAWGQGAGETQYF

d_gene: NA
abundance: NA
v_gene: TRBV30
j_gene: TRBJ1-6
CDR3nt: TGTGCCTGGAGGACAGGAGGATCACCCCTCCACTTT
CDR3aa: CAWRTGGSPLHF

d_gene: NA
abundance: NA
v_gene: TRBV30
j_gene: TRBJ1-2
CDR3nt: TGTGCCTGGAGGGGAGGGGGACACGGCTACACCTTC
CDR3aa: CAWRGGGHGYTF

d_gene: NA
abundance: NA
v_gene: TRBV29-1
j_gene: TRBJ1-2
CDR3nt: TGCAGCGTTGATACAGGGTTGATCTATGGCTACACCTTC
CDR3aa: CSVDTGLIYGYTF

d_gene: NA
abundance: NA
v_gene: TRBV30
j_gene: TRBJ1-4
CDR3nt: TGTGCCTGGAGCCCGACTAATGAAAAACTGTTTTTT
CDR3aa: CAWSPTNEKLFF

d_gene: NA
abundance: NA
v_gene: TRBV7-2
j_gene: TRBJ2-6
CDR3nt: TGTGCCAGTGCCCCCGGGATTTACTCTGGGGCCAACGTCCTGACTTTC
CDR3aa: CASAPGIYSGANVLTF

d_gene: NA
abundance: NA
v_gene: TRBV25-1
j_gene: TRBJ2-5
CDR3nt: TGTGCCAGCAGTGAACAGACGGGATTCTGGGGACAAGAGACCCAGTACTTC
CDR3aa: CASSEQTGFWGQETQYF

d_gene: NA
abundance: few
v_gene: TRBV6-1
j_gene: TRBJ1-2
CDR3nt: TGTGCCAGCAGTGCCATGGGGGACTCCGGGTACACCTTC
CDR3aa: CASSAMGDSGYTF

d_gene: TRBD2
abundance: NA
v_gene: TRBV29-1
j_gene: TRBJ2-3
CDR3nt: TGCAGCGCCCGGGAGGGGACTAGCGGGTCAGATACGCAGTATTTT
CDR3aa: CSAREGTSGSDTQYF

d_gene: NA
abundance: NA
v_gene: TRBV18
j_gene: TRBJ1-5
CDR3nt: TGTGCCAGCTCACCAGGACAGAATCAGCCCCAGCATTTT
CDR3aa: CASSPGQNQPQHF

d_gene: NA
abundance: NA
v_gene: TRBV30
j_gene: TRBJ1-1
CDR3nt: TGTGCCTGGGGCTTAGGGAACGGTGGAGCTTTCTTT
CDR3aa: CAWGLGNGGAFF

d_gene: TRBD1
abundance: few
v_gene: TRBV5-1
j_gene: TRBJ1-2
CDR3nt: TGCGCCAGCAGTCAATCGACAGGGACTAACTATGGCTACACCTTC
CDR3aa: CASSQSTGTNYGYTF

d_gene: NA
abundance: NA
v_gene: TRBV30
j_gene: TRBJ1-2
CDR3nt: TGTGCCGGCGGCCGGACCGGTAACTATGGCTACACCTTC
CDR3aa: CAGGRTGNYGYTF

d_gene: NA
abundance: NA
v_gene: TRBV30
j_gene: TRBJ1-2
CDR3nt: TGTGCCTGGAGTGTACTGGTTAACTATGGCTACACCTTC
CDR3aa: CAWSVLVNYGYTF

d_gene: NA
abundance: NA
v_gene: TRBV11-3
j_gene: TRBJ2-3
CDR3nt: TGTGCCAGCAGCTTACCGGGGGCAACCACAGATACGCAGTATTTT
CDR3aa: CASSLPGATTDTQYF

d_gene: TRBD1
abundance: once
v_gene: TRBV13
j_gene: TRBJ1-1
CDR3nt: TGTGCCAGCAGCTTAGCAGGGGGCGAAGCTTTCTTT
CDR3aa: CASSLAGGEAFF

d_gene: NA
abundance: NA
v_gene: TRBV30
j_gene: TRBJ1-3
CDR3nt: TGTGCCTGGATGTTTTCCGGTGCTCAGGGAACTGGAAACACCATATATTTT
CDR3aa: CAWMFSGAQGTGNTIYF

d_gene: NA
abundance: once
v_gene: TRBV6-5
j_gene: TRBJ1-6
CDR3nt: TGTGCCAGCAGACCCACCCTAGGGGGTAGGGCCCTCCACTTT
CDR3aa: CASRPTLGGRALHF

d_gene: NA
abundance: few
v_gene: TRBV4-3
j_gene: TRBJ1-2
CDR3nt: TGCGCCAGCAGCCAAGATCTGGAGGAGAACTATGGCTACACCTTC
CDR3aa: CASSQDLEENYGYTF

d_gene: TRBD2
abundance: NA
v_gene: TRBV29-1
j_gene: TRBJ2-7
CDR3nt: TGCAGCGTTGTAGCGGGGAAGGTCCTGGGAGGGCAGTACTTC
CDR3aa: CSVVAGKVLGGQYF

d_gene: NA
abundance: few
v_gene: TRBV29-1
j_gene: TRBJ2-6
CDR3nt: TGCAGCGTTGAGGTTGGGGCCAACGTCCTGACTTTC
CDR3aa: CSVEVGANVLTF

d_gene: NA
abundance: NA
v_gene: TRBV5-1
j_gene: TRBJ2-7
CDR3nt: TGCGCCAGCAGCTTGAGAGCGGACACCTCATCCTCCTACGAGCAGTACTTC
CDR3aa: CASSLRADTSSSYEQYF

d_gene: NA
abundance: NA
v_gene: TRBV4-3
j_gene: TRBJ2-7
CDR3nt: TGCGCCAGCAGCCAGCGCTTAAGCTCCTACGAGCAGTACTTC
CDR3aa: CASSQRLSSYEQYF

d_gene: NA
abundance: NA
v_gene: TRBV4-1
j_gene: TRBJ2-7
CDR3nt: TGCGCCAGCAGCCAAGATCGCTACGAGCAGTACTTC
CDR3aa: CASSQDRYEQYF

d_gene: NA
abundance: NA
v_gene: TRBV11-1
j_gene: TRBJ2-3
CDR3nt: TGTGCCAGCAGCTCCCGGGGAGCGGACCACACAGATACGCAGTATTTT
CDR3aa: CASSSRGADHTDTQYF

d_gene: NA
abundance: NA
v_gene: TRBV11-3
j_gene: TRBJ2-1
CDR3nt: TGTGCCAGCAGCTTCAGAGGGGGGGCGATTGAGCAGTTCTTC
CDR3aa: CASSFRGGAIEQFF

d_gene: NA
abundance: NA
v_gene: TRBV30
j_gene: TRBJ1-2
CDR3nt: TGTGCCTGGAGAGAACCAAACTATGGCTACACCTTC
CDR3aa: CAWREPNYGYTF

d_gene: NA
abundance: NA
v_gene: TRBV7-9
j_gene: TRBJ1-1
CDR3nt: TGTGCCAGCGGGCGCGGCACTGAAGCTTTCTTT
CDR3aa: CASGRGTEAFF

d_gene: TRBD2
abundance: once
v_gene: TRBV7-9
j_gene: TRBJ2-3
CDR3nt: TGTGCCAGCTCTAGCGGGGACACAGATACGCAGTATTTT
CDR3aa: CASSSGDTDTQYF

d_gene: TRBD2
abundance: few
v_gene: TRBV5-4
j_gene: TRBJ2-1
CDR3nt: TGTGCCAGCAGCGACGTATCATTACTAGCGGGGGGGTCTAGTGAGCAGTTCTTC
CDR3aa: CASSDVSLLAGGSSEQFF

d_gene: NA
abundance: NA
v_gene: TRBV5-1
j_gene: TRBJ1-1
CDR3nt: TGCGCCAGCAGCGGAGGACAGATTTTGAACACTGAAGCTTTCTTT
CDR3aa: CASSGGQILNTEAFF

d_gene: TRBD2
abundance: NA
v_gene: TRBV5-1
j_gene: TRBJ2-4
CDR3nt: TGCGCCAGCAGCCCCGATCAGGGCGGGGGAAACATTCAGTACTTC
CDR3aa: CASSPDQGGGNIQYF

d_gene: TRBD1
abundance: NA
v_gene: TRBV5-1
j_gene: TRBJ1-4
CDR3nt: TGCGCCAGCAGCCCCTGGGGACAGAGTAATGAAAAACTGTTTTTT
CDR3aa: CASSPWGQSNEKLFF

d_gene: TRBD1
abundance: few
v_gene: TRBV18
j_gene: TRBJ1-5
CDR3nt: TGTGCCAGCTCACCCCTTGACAGGGATTCGCCCCAGCATTTT
CDR3aa: CASSPLDRDSPQHF

d_gene: NA
abundance: few
v_gene: TRBV19
j_gene: TRBJ1-1
CDR3nt: TGTGCCACGTTCCAGGGTGGAGGATGGGCTGAAGCTTTCTTT
CDR3aa: CATFQGGGWAEAFF

d_gene: NA
abundance: few
v_gene: TRBV21-1
j_gene: TRBJ2-1
CDR3nt: TGTGCCAGCACCCAACCGGGACTAGCGGGATTTAGGTCCTACAATGAGCAGTTCTTC
CDR3aa: CASTQPGLAGFRSYNEQFF

d_gene: TRBD1
abundance: NA
v_gene: TRBV14
j_gene: TRBJ2-1
CDR3nt: TGTGCCAGCAGCCAAGAATGGGACAGGGGTGACAATGAGCAGTTCTTC
CDR3aa: CASSQEWDRGDNEQFF

d_gene: TRBD1
abundance: NA
v_gene: TRBV11-3
j_gene: TRBJ2-7
CDR3nt: TGTGCCAGCAGCTTCGGGACAGGGGGGTCCTACGAGCAGTACTTC
CDR3aa: CASSFGTGGSYEQYF

d_gene: NA
abundance: few
v_gene: TRBV5-6
j_gene: TRBJ1-4
CDR3nt: TGTGCCAGCACTCTTTGGGAGGTGGCTAATGAAAAACTGTTTTTT
CDR3aa: CASTLWEVANEKLFF

d_gene: NA
abundance: NA
v_gene: TRBV4-3
j_gene: TRBJ1-1
CDR3nt: TGCGCCAGCAGCCAGACAGGGAACACTGAAGCTTTCTTT
CDR3aa: CASSQTGNTEAFF

d_gene: NA
abundance: NA
v_gene: TRBV6-1
j_gene: TRBJ1-1
CDR3nt: TGTGCCAGCAGTGAAAGGATCGGGGGTCGGGGAGGGAGGACTGAAGCTTTCTTT
CDR3aa: CASSERIGGRGGRTEAFF

d_gene: NA
abundance: NA
v_gene: TRBV4-3
j_gene: TRBJ1-2
CDR3nt: TGCGCCAGCAGCCAAGGGAACGCCCTGGGCTACACCTTC
CDR3aa: CASSQGNALGYTF

d_gene: NA
abundance: few
v_gene: TRBV19
j_gene: TRBJ2-1
CDR3nt: TGTGCCAGTAGTGAACGGGATAAATACAATGAGCAGTTCTTC
CDR3aa: CASSERDKYNEQFF

d_gene: NA
abundance: NA
v_gene: TRBV18
j_gene: TRBJ1-3
CDR3nt: TGTGCCAGCTCGACTAGCCCAGAAAACACCATATATTTT
CDR3aa: CASSTSPENTIYF

d_gene: NA
abundance: NA
v_gene: TRBV6-1
j_gene: TRBJ1-1
CDR3nt: TGTGCCAGCAGTGCCGCCTCTCAGGTGAACACTGAAGCTTTCTTT
CDR3aa: CASSAASQVNTEAFF

d_gene: NA
abundance: few
v_gene: TRBV2
j_gene: TRBJ1-1
CDR3nt: TGTGCCAGCAAGAGGGGCGCGACCCAAGCTTTCTTT
CDR3aa: CASKRGATQAFF

d_gene: NA
abundance: NA
v_gene: TRBV5-6
j_gene: TRBJ2-5
CDR3nt: TGTGCCAGCAGCTTGTCCAACCAAGAGACCCAGTACTTC
CDR3aa: CASSLSNQETQYF

d_gene: TRBD2
abundance: NA
v_gene: TRBV11-2
j_gene: TRBJ2-3
CDR3nt: TGTGCCAGCAGTGGGGGGGGCACAGATACGCAGTATTTT
CDR3aa: CASSGGGTDTQYF

d_gene: NA
abundance: NA
v_gene: TRBV7-9
j_gene: TRBJ1-6
CDR3nt: TGTGCCAGCAGCTTCTATCTTTCCCGGGATTCACCCCTCCACTTT
CDR3aa: CASSFYLSRDSPLHF

d_gene: NA
abundance: few
v_gene: TRBV20-1
j_gene: TRBJ2-1
CDR3nt: TGCAGTGTCTCTCCACTTGGGGAGCAGTTCTTC
CDR3aa: CSVSPLGEQFF

d_gene: TRBD2
abundance: NA
v_gene: TRBV11-2
j_gene: TRBJ2-3
CDR3nt: TGTGCCAGCAGCTTAGAACGGACTAGCGGAAAAACGCAGTATTTT
CDR3aa: CASSLERTSGKTQYF

d_gene: TRBD2
abundance: NA
v_gene: TRBV7-2
j_gene: TRBJ2-2
CDR3nt: TGTGCCAGCAGCTCACGGGAAAGGATAGCGGGGAACACCGGGGAGCTGTTTTTT
CDR3aa: CASSSRERIAGNTGELFF